This is a list of T cell receptor beta chains from one sample in a study of early T cells in non-severe SARS-CoV-2 infection. One entry per CDR3 protein results from TCRdb running MiXCR on the 5' RACE reads. The table has more than 45,000 distinct CDR3 sequences, roughly 7.7% seen once. The material sequenced was whole blood. The receptors stem from an adult who was a healthcare worker with PCR-confirmed SARS-CoV-2 infection or an uninfected control (not recorded which). The CDR3 runs from the conserved cysteine through the conserved F or W. A D gene is named only where the DNA matches it firmly. Where a row states a size, it is once, few, many or the class of an expanded clone; other rows omit it.

J | V | size | D | CDR3 | DNA
TRBJ1-1 | TRBV3-1 | many | NA | CASSPGHRAAEAFF | TGTGCCAGCAGCCCGGGACATAGAGCCGCTGAAGCTTTCTTT
TRBJ1-3 | TRBV20-1 | many | NA | CSAMGSGNTIYF | TGCAGTGCTATGGGCTCTGGAAACACCATATATTTT
TRBJ2-6 | TRBV12-3/TRBV12-4 | few | NA | CASTRDLPGANVLTF | TGTGCCAGCACCAGGGACCTCCCTGGGGCCAACGTCCTGACTTTC
TRBJ2-1 | TRBV7-8 | many | NA | CASNPSGEVYNEQFF | TGTGCCAGCAACCCCTCCGGGGAAGTATACAATGAGCAGTTCTTC
TRBJ2-3 | TRBV20-1 | NA | NA | CSAGGYGAADTQYF | TGCAGTGCTGGGGGCTATGGAGCGGCAGATACGCAGTATTTT
TRBJ2-1 | TRBV7-2 | NA | TRBD2 | CASSGPGTTYNEQFF | TGTGCCAGCAGCGGGCCCGGGACTACCTACAATGAGCAGTTCTTC
TRBJ2-3 | TRBV27 | many | NA | CASSPGVGDTQYF | TGTGCCAGCAGCCCAGGGGTTGGAGATACGCAGTATTTT
TRBJ1-5 | TRBV6-6 | many | TRBD1 | CASTLYRGQSNQPQHF | TGTGCCAGCACCCTTTACAGGGGACAGAGCAATCAGCCCCAGCATTTT
TRBJ2-1 | TRBV11-2 | few | TRBD2 | CASSLRSGRYNEQFF | TGTGCCAGCAGCTTAAGAAGCGGGAGGTACAATGAGCAGTTCTTC
TRBJ2-7 | TRBV20-1 | many | TRBD2 | CSASGRAREQYF | TGCAGTGCTAGCGGGAGGGCCCGCGAGCAGTACTTC
TRBJ2-3 | TRBV29-1 | few | NA | CSVEDRGTRRDTQYF | TGCAGCGTTGAAGACAGGGGGACTAGAAGAGATACGCAGTATTTT
TRBJ2-7 | TRBV28 | many | NA | CASSLPGAYEQYF | TGTGCCAGCAGTTTACCCGGGGCCTACGAGCAGTACTTC
TRBJ2-1 | TRBV20-1 | NA | NA | CSASMALDEQFF | TGCAGTGCTAGTATGGCGTTGGATGAGCAGTTCTTC
TRBJ2-1 | TRBV4-1 | NA | TRBD2 | CASSPHGAGGPSDEQFF | TGCGCCAGCAGCCCCCACGGAGCGGGAGGGCCGAGTGATGAGCAGTTCTTC
TRBJ2-5 | TRBV5-1 | NA | NA | CASSPPQGETQYF | TGCGCCAGCAGCCCACCCCAGGGGGAGACCCAGTACTTC
TRBJ2-7 | TRBV11-2 | medium-sized | NA | CASSLTRNEQYF | TGTGCCAGCAGCCTTACTAGGAACGAGCAGTACTTC
TRBJ2-2 | TRBV27 | NA | TRBD1 | CASRATGANTGELFF | TGTGCCAGCCGCGCGACAGGGGCGAACACCGGGGAGCTGTTTTTT
TRBJ2-7 | TRBV20-1 | many | NA | CSALPGEQYF | TGCAGTGCATTACCGGGCGAGCAGTACTTC
TRBJ2-5 | TRBV20-1 | NA | NA | CSARDRIIGETQYF | TGCAGTGCTAGAGATCGGATAATAGGAGAGACCCAGTACTTC
TRBJ2-1 | TRBV7-9 | many | TRBD2 | CASSPYSGRELYNEQFF | TGTGCCAGCAGCCCTTACTCGGGGCGGGAGCTCTACAATGAGCAGTTCTTC
TRBJ1-5 | TRBV5-1 | NA | NA | CASSLEGGNQPQHF | TGCGCCAGCAGCCTTGAGGGTGGCAATCAGCCCCAGCATTTT
TRBJ2-3 | TRBV6-6 | few | NA | CASSYSGTGSDTQYF | TGTGCCAGCAGTTACTCGGGAACAGGCTCAGATACGCAGTATTTT
TRBJ2-3 | TRBV5-4 | NA | TRBD2 | CASSSPGGLAGEATQYF | TGTGCCAGCAGCTCCCCCGGGGGACTAGCGGGGGAGGCGACGCAGTATTTT